The 30 T cell receptor beta chains presented below share a single source sample, sequenced in a study of blood T cell repertoires in COVID-19. The assay was immunoSEQ multiplex PCR, and TCRdb's table has in-frame clones only and misses some. In the table there are hundreds of thousands of clones, around 86% of which are singletons. What was sequenced was PBMCs or T cells enriched from blood (not recorded which). These receptors were collected from a woman aged 50 to 60 who had recovered from COVID-19.

This clone was picked up a small number of times. The chain is built from TRBV19 and TRBJ1-3, with 9 bases lining up with TRBD1. Germline V gene sequence: CDR1 LNHDA, CDR2 SQIVND (reference sequence). The CDR3 sequence is 16 residues long. V dropped 3 bases and J dropped 4; count of bases not matched to a gene: 7. CDR3 residues: CASSIAGTGWGNTIYF. Written as DNA, the CDR3 is TGTGCCAGTAGTATTGCGGGGACAGGGTGGGGAAACACCATATATTTT.

This chain uses TRBV11-2 with TRBJ1-1; tentatively, D is TRBD1 (5 bases). V lost 5 bases to trimming and J lost 2 bases, with 15 bases between them. CDR1 is SGHAT, CDR2 FQNNGV, per germline. The CDR3 covers 15 residues. The CDR3 nucleotides are TGTGCCAGCAGCCGACGGCCGGGGGGAAACACTGAAGCTTTCTTT. It is translated as CASSRRPGGNTEAFF.

This sequence joins TRBV7-2 and TRBJ1-3, with a weak D call TRBD1 (6 bases). V was clipped by 1 base and J by 0 bases, with 13 bases between them. The CDR3 has 17 residues. The germline V gene has CDR1 SGHTA and CDR2 FQGNSA. This CDR3 is CASSLELQGPSGNTIYF. The CDR3 DNA follows: TGTGCCAGCAGCTTAGAACTACAGGGTCCCTCTGGAAACACCATATATTTT. The entire variable domain, with the rest obtained from reference TRBV7-2 and TRBJ1-3, is as follows: GAGVSQSPSNKVTEKGKDVELRCDPISGHTALYWYRQSLGQGLEFLIYFQGNSAPDKSGLPSDRFSAERTGGSVSTLTIQRTQQEDSAVYLCASSLELQGPSGNTIYFGEGSWLTVV.

On this clone itself: This sample includes further DNA sequences coding for the same CDR3. The V and J genes are TRBV18 and TRBJ2-7; D remains unclear. Germline V gene data show CDR1 as KGHSH and CDR2 as LQKENI. V lost 3 bases and J 0 bases, leaving 6 bases between the germline ends. This CDR3 comprises 13 residues. The CDR3 sequence is CASSPGLSYEQYF. The CDR3 nucleotides are TGTGCCAGCTCACCGGGCCTCTCCTACGAGCAGTACTTC.

The J gene is TRBJ2-1, the V gene TRBV14; D uncertain. Per germline, CDR1 SGHDN and CDR2 FVKESK. Trimming removed 2 bases from V and 4 bases from J, with 9 bases in between. The CDR3 sequence is 14 residues long. Written as DNA, the CDR3 is TGTGCCAGCAGCCAAACTGCCTTTTACAATGAGCAGTTCTTC. Translation gives CASSQTAFYNEQFF.

The chain is built from TRBV19 and TRBJ2-1; 9 nucleotides line up with TRBD2. CDR3 size: 14 residues. With V trimmed by 4 bases and J by 7 bases, 5 bases remained unmatched. The germline V gene has CDR1 LNHDA and CDR2 SQIVND (reference sequence). The CDR3 is CASSTGLATNEQFF. The CDR3 DNA is TGTGCCAGTAGTACCGGACTAGCGACAAATGAGCAGTTCTTC. The full variable domain, rest sourced from reference TRBV19 and TRBJ2-1, is DGGITQSPKYLFRKEGQNVTLSCEQNLNHDAMYWYRQDPGQGLRLIYYSQIVNDFQKGDIAEGYSVSREKKESFPLTVTSAQKNPTAFYLCASSTGLATNEQFFGPGTRLTVL.

V usage is TRBV2 and J usage is TRBJ2-1, with a tentative D call TRBD1 (6 bases). The germline V gene has CDR1 SNHLY and CDR2 FYNNEI. This CDR3 spans 13 amino acids. V lost 6 bases and J lost 8, with 14 bases in between. CDR3 coding DNA: TGTGCCAGCAGCCCCCAGGGGCTCCATGAGCAGTTCTTC. Amino acid sequence: CASSPQGLHEQFF.

The chain employs TRBV7-2 and TRBJ1-2; the D gene is possibly TRBD1 (6 bases). The CDR3 spans 16 residues. V gave up 1 base and J gave up 8 bases, with 20 bases separating them. The V gene's germline CDR1 is SGHTA and CDR2 FQGNSA. DNA for the CDR3: TGTGCCAGCAGCTTAGGGGGGGGCAGGGAAGAATTGGGCTACACCTTC. Protein: CASSLGGGREELGYTF.

The chain is built from TRBV5-4 and TRBJ2-1, with D maybe TRBD2 (5 bases). V was pared by 6 bases and J by 6 bases, with 13 bases between. The CDR3 contains 13 residues. The V gene's germline CDR1 is SGHNT and CDR2 YYREEE (reference sequence). In DNA, the CDR3 is TGTGCCAGCAACCCGAAGGGAGCCAATGAGCAGTTCTTC. The encoded protein is CASNPKGANEQFF.

The J gene is TRBJ2-7, the V gene TRBV5-4, with D possibly TRBD1 on 6 matching bases. This CDR3 region has 15 residues. Trimming removed 0 bases from V and 2 bases from J, with 12 bases in between. Germline-derived CDR1 and CDR2 are SGHNT and YYREEE (reference sequence). The CDR3: CASSLVQGSTYEQYF. The DNA for the CDR3 is TGTGCCAGCAGCTTGGTACAGGGATCCACCTACGAGCAGTACTTC.

This chain links TRBV28 with TRBJ2-5; D is possibly TRBD2 (5 bases). Trimming took off 6 bases at V and 2 bases at J, with 13 bases between the two ends. This CDR3 has 14 residues. Germline values: CDR1 MDHEN, CDR2 SYDVKM. In DNA form, the CDR3 reads TGTGCCAGCAGCTTAACGGGGTTACAAGAGACCCAGTACTTC. Protein: CASSLTGLQETQYF.

This chain connects TRBV30 to TRBJ2-7; D is perhaps TRBD2 (5 bases). CDR3 length equals 12 residues. Between the trimmed V and J ends, which lost 2 bases and 2 bases, there was a span of 7 bases. The germline CDR1 and CDR2 sequences are GTSNPN and SVGIG (reference sequence). CDR3 in DNA: TGTGCCTGGAGTAGGAGGACCTACGAGCAGTACTTC. Translation: CAWSRRTYEQYF.

The chain joins TRBV19 to TRBJ2-3; no clear D gene. There are 13 residues in the CDR3. Trimming removed 4 bases at V and 0 bases at J, with 5 bases between. Germline V gene data show CDR1 as LNHDA and CDR2 as SQIVND (reference sequence). CDR3 bases: TGTGCCAGTAGTACTACTAGCACAGATACGCAGTATTTT. It codes for CASSTTSTDTQYF.

The rearrangement links TRBV6-2 or TRBV6-3 to TRBJ1-1; tentatively, D is TRBD1 (5 bases). Germline loops: CDR1 MNHEY, CDR2 SVGEGT. This CDR3 spans 14 amino acids. V was pared by 4 bases and J by 0 bases, with 9 bases between. The CDR3 loop reads CASSWGEMNTEAFF. For the CDR3, the DNA is TGTGCCAGCAGTTGGGGGGAGATGAACACTGAAGCTTTCTTT.

This clone appeared a single time. This chain links TRBV27 with TRBJ1-1; no clear D gene. This CDR3 contains 12 residues. V gave up 3 bases and J gave up 7 bases, with 9 bases separating them. Germline V gives CDR1 MNHEY, CDR2 SMNVEV (reference sequence). In nucleotides, the CDR3 is TGTGCCAGCAGTTTGCAGACGGGTGAAGCTTTCTTT. As protein: CASSLQTGEAFF.

This clone has only one observation. A read error may account for a junction end that differs from germline. The genes are TRBV7-7 and TRBJ2-2; 8 positions agree with TRBD1. Per the germline V gene, CDR1 is SSHAT and CDR2 is FNYEAQ (reference sequence). This CDR3 contains 16 residues. CDR3 residues: CASSLTGGYGTGELFF. The CDR3 DNA follows: TGTGCTAGCAGCTTAACAGGGGGATACGGCACCGGGGAGCTGTTTTTT.

The J gene is TRBJ1-1, the V gene TRBV19; TRBD1 agrees at 9 bases. This CDR3 region has 14 residues. V dropped 5 bases and J dropped 5; count of bases not matched to a gene: 6. Looked up from germline, CDR1 is LNHDA and CDR2 is SQIVND (reference sequence). The DNA of the CDR3 is TGTGCCAGTAGTCCCGGACAGGGGAGAACTGAAGCTTTCTTT. Residues: CASSPGQGRTEAFF.

CDR3: CASSAEGQVVYGYTF. CDR3 bases: TGTGCCAGCAGCGCTGAGGGACAGGTGGTTTATGGCTACACCTTC. The chain links TRBV9 to TRBJ1-2; 8 bases line up with TRBD1. The CDR3 runs 15 residues. The ends lost 3 bases at V and 5 bases at J; junction bases unmatched: 9. Germline lookup yields CDR1 SGDLS and CDR2 YYNGEE.

This chain uses TRBV28 with TRBJ2-5, with 9 bases aligning to TRBD2. V trimming: 1 base; J trimming: 2 bases; junction bases outside the gene matches: 8. CDR1 MDHEN and CDR2 SYDVKM come from the germline V gene. The CDR3 has 17 amino acids. The CDR3 nucleotides are TGTGCCAGCAGTTTATTCAGCGGGAGGTTCAAACAAGAGACCCAGTACTTC. This codes for CASSLFSGRFKQETQYF.

J is TRBJ1-2 and V is TRBV28, with a weak D call TRBD1 (5 bases). Trimming removed 3 bases at V and 7 bases at J, with 12 bases between. This CDR3 region has 13 residues. Germline loops: CDR1 MDHEN, CDR2 SYDVKM. The CDR3 spells CASSFGSGVGYTF. CDR3 sequence (DNA): TGTGCCAGCAGTTTCGGGTCGGGGGTTGGCTACACCTTC.

V is TRBV9 and J is TRBJ2-2; no reliable D call. CDR1 SGDLS and CDR2 YYNGEE come from the germline V gene. This CDR3 is built from 11 residues. Trimming shortened V by 5 bases and J by 4 bases, and 3 bases separated the two germline ends. The CDR3 reads CASRATGELFF. In nucleotides, the CDR3 is TGTGCCAGCAGGGCCACCGGGGAGCTGTTTTTT.

This chain connects TRBV7-9 to TRBJ1-2, with 7 bases aligning to TRBD1. The CDR3 runs 13 residues. V gave up 10 bases and J gave up 3 bases; unmatched junction bases: 8. Germline-derived CDR1 and CDR2 are SEHNR and FQNEAQ (reference sequence). CDR3 region: CATKTGPYYGYTF. CDR3 nucleotides: TGTGCCACCAAGACAGGGCCTTACTATGGCTACACCTTC.

The chain has TRBV27 and TRBJ2-1, with 14 bases lining up with TRBD2. This CDR3 has 22 amino acids. V shed 1 base, J shed 0 bases, and the junction held 14 bases outside the gene matches. Per the germline V gene, CDR1 is MNHEY and CDR2 is SMNVEV (reference sequence). The DNA of the CDR3 is TGTGCCAGCAGTTTATTCCCTAGATGGGCGACTAGCGGGAGGGCCTCCTACAATGAGCAGTTCTTC. Protein sequence: CASSLFPRWATSGRASYNEQFF.

The rearrangement uses TRBV10-3 and TRBJ2-3; the match to TRBD2 covers 10 bases. CDR1 is ENHRY and CDR2 is SYGVKD in the germline V gene. The CDR3 consists of 14 residues. The junction had 7 bases not matched to a gene; V was cut back by 11 bases and J by 2 bases. CDR3 nucleotide sequence: TGTGCCGTCCGGACTAGCGGTTACACAGATACGCAGTATTTT. This gives the protein CAVRTSGYTDTQYF.

This clone was observed once. This CDR3 is CASSLDLGQGNTEAFF. As DNA, the CDR3 is TGTGCCAGCAGCTTAGACCTGGGACAGGGGAACACTGAAGCTTTCTTT. This chain joins TRBV7-2 and TRBJ1-1; TRBD1 matches 9 bases. Germline V CDR1 and CDR2: SGHTA, FQGNSA. The CDR3 is 16 residues long. The V segment lost 1 base and the J segment 1 base; nucleotides outside the gene matches: 4.

The gene calls are TRBV27 and TRBJ2-7, with D possibly TRBD1 on 6 matching bases. Germline V gene sequence: CDR1 MNHEY, CDR2 SMNVEV (reference sequence). There are 14 residues in the CDR3. V was clipped by 0 bases and J by 3 bases, with 9 bases between them. The CDR3, as DNA: TGTGCCAGCAGTTTATCAGGGGGTGACTACGAGCAGTACTTC. Translation gives CASSLSGGDYEQYF.

The rearrangement links TRBV6-4 to TRBJ1-1, with D maybe TRBD1 (6 bases). This CDR3 is 14 amino acids long. Germline V CDR1 and CDR2: MRHNA, SNTAGT. Trimming pared 7 bases from V and 2 bases from J, leaving 14 bases between. The chain's CDR3 is CASKRDTPNTEAFF. In DNA form, the CDR3 reads TGTGCCAGCAAGCGGGACACCCCTAACACTGAAGCTTTCTTT.

CDR3 coding DNA: TGTGCCAGCAGCTCCAGGACTAGCGGGACCCACGAGCAGTACTTC. Translating it yields CASSSRTSGTHEQYF. The chain combines TRBV5-6 with TRBJ2-7; TRBD2 matches at 12 bases. Per germline, CDR1 SGHDT and CDR2 YYEEEE. Trimming took 3 bases from V and 5 from J; bases not matched to a gene: 6. The CDR3 is 15 amino acids.

This chain links TRBV28 with TRBJ2-2, with a possible D match to TRBD2 (5 bases). CDR1 is MDHEN and CDR2 is SYDVKM in the germline V gene. This CDR3 contains 13 residues. The germline V and J ends were trimmed by 8 bases and 5 bases, with 12 bases remaining between them. The CDR3 sequence: CASVARATGELFF. CDR3 bases: TGTGCCAGCGTTGCGAGGGCAACCGGGGAGCTGTTTTTT.

The gene calls are TRBV24-1 and TRBJ2-5, with D possibly matching TRBD1 (5 bases). This CDR3 is 13 amino acids long. V was clipped by 3 bases and J by 4 bases, with 8 bases between them. Germline loops: CDR1 KGHDR, CDR2 SFDVKD. The CDR3 region is CATSDHRSETQYF. DNA for the CDR3: TGTGCCACCAGTGATCACAGGTCAGAGACCCAGTACTTC.